This T cell receptor (beta chain) was captured by sequencing in a study of vaccination and CD4 T cells after COVID-19. Study-level information: Those taking part got two shots of either the BNT162b2 or the mRNA-1273 vaccine. In the control cultures, a CEFX pool, an HIV-1 Nef pool, or no peptide was supplied. The peptides that stimulated the cells were overlapping spike peptides from SARS-CoV-2, HCoV-NL63, HCoV-OC43 and HCoV-229E.

Sequenced with the Oncomine TCR Beta short-read assay was DNA taken from cultured CD4+ T cells. TCRdb passed the PCR reads through MiXCR, listing each CDR3 protein once. This sample has under 30,000 distinct CDR3 sequences; more than 40% occur once, and the top ten carry approximately 20%. This clonotype was seen a handful of times. The antigen remains undetermined. The CDR3 has 13 residues. The germline gives CDR1 LNHDA, CDR2 SQIVND (reference sequence). V trimming: 8 bases; J trimming: 5 bases; junction bases outside the gene matches: 8. Indicated treatment: approximately nine-day PBMC culture with coronavirus spike peptide pools or control peptides (ViraFEST assay). First, ViraFEST expanded antigen-specific T cells with peptide pools, and next it sequenced the TCRs.

This material consisted of CD4+ T cells from blood, cultured in vitro, taken before SARS-CoV-2 vaccination. V usage is TRBV19 and J usage is TRBJ2-5, with 7 bases identical to TRBD2. The clonotype comes from a human donor who received a COVID-19 vaccine. CDR3 amino acids: CASRGRGGETQYF. CDR3 DNA: TGTGCCAGTCGAGGACGGGGAGGGGAGACCCAGTACTTC.